This TCR beta chain is drawn from a study of human T cells and chemical hapten exposure. Whole-study findings and limits: Higher patch test scores went with higher counts of PT1 expanded TCRs. It was expanded TCRs that formed significantly more large CDR3 similarity clusters than controls did.

TCRdb redid the calling of the RACE reads with MiXCR, one entry per CDR3 protein. The sample shows under 90,000 distinct CDR3 sequences, around 8.8% of them seen only once. In its sample, this clonotype was seen a few times. Its antigen remains unknown. The time point denotes: patch test 2, 6 weeks after DPC sensitization. The treatment denotes: therapeutic diphenylcyclopropenone sensitization with weekly scalp DPC. V was cut by 5 bases and J by 0 bases, with 6 bases left in between. Germline V CDR1 and CDR2: KGHDR, SFDVKD. The length of the CDR3 is 13 residues. The receptor was derived from a woman in her fifties or sixties with alopecia areata. Some clones in this sample may be carry-over from other donors' samples. V is TRBV24-1 and J is TRBJ1-2; D uncertain. The sequences come from whole blood, collected in connection with sensitization to the hapten diphenylcyclopropenone (DPC). The CDR3 here is CATSATSNYGYTF. The CDR3, as DNA: TGTGCCACCAGTGCGACTTCTAACTATGGCTACACCTTC.